This TCR beta chain was captured by sequencing in a study of T cells in Graves' hyperthyroidism and ophthalmopathy. About the research overall: It was at initial diagnosis, before any treatment, that peripheral blood was collected. Study-wide findings and caveats: A model built on 13 V-J features separated ophthalmopathy from stable hyperthyroidism. Also found in blood were most expanded thyroid clonotypes above 0.001.

Details on this clonotype: Its target is unknown.

Exclusion followed for patients with uncontrolled infection, other autoimmune disease, pregnancy or lactation. The CDR3 covers 17 residues. Germline V CDR1 and CDR2: SEHNR, FQNEAQ (reference sequence). V lost 3 bases and J 2 bases, leaving 16 bases between the germline ends. RNA transcripts provided the source from which TCR beta CDR3 regions were amplified. RT-PCR in the first round (using the HTBI primer set) targeted the TCR CDR3. TCRdb processed the multiplex PCR reads anew with MiXCR; each CDR3 protein has one entry. The table lists roughly 700,000 distinct CDR3 sequences, approximately 36% of them singletons.

Source material: blood. The V and J genes are TRBV7-9 and TRBJ2-2; D possibly uses TRBD1 or TRBD2 (6 bases each). This clonotype was obtained from a woman in her forties with Graves' hyperthyroidism. The CDR3 protein is CASSLAKTGANTGELFF. The CDR3 coding sequence is TGTGCCAGCAGCTTGGCCAAGACGGGGGCCAACACCGGGGAGCTGTTTTTT.